Below, 3 T cell receptor beta chains from the same sample are listed, as sequenced in a study of T cell responses to AZD1222 COVID-19 vaccine. Measured with immunoSEQ multiplex PCR; TCRdb has only the in-frame clones, and not every one. The sample contains some 140,000 clones, approximately 88% of which appear only once. This specimen consisted of peripheral blood, obtained on day 0 of AZD1222 vaccination. These receptors all stem from an adult in good health.

The chain links TRBV30 to TRBJ1-2, with a possible D match to TRBD1 (5 bases). CDR1 is GTSNPN, CDR2 SVGIG, per germline (reference sequence). The CDR3 sequence is 14 residues long. V was clipped by 2 bases and J by 4 bases, with 14 bases between them. CDR3 loop: CAWSLKGVSYGYTF. The DNA for the CDR3 is TGTGCCTGGAGTTTGAAAGGGGTTAGCTATGGCTACACCTTC. The whole variable domain, remainder taken from reference TRBV30 and TRBJ1-2, is SQTIHQWPATLVQPVGSPLSLECTVEGTSNPNLYWYRQAAGRGLQLLFYSVGIGQISSEVPQNLSASRPQDRQFILSSKKLLLSDSGFYLCAWSLKGVSYGYTFGSGTRLTVV.

This rearrangement joins TRBV3-1 (or the pseudogene TRBV3-2) to TRBJ2-7; 7 bases are shared with TRBD1. The length of the CDR3 is 14 residues. Germline CDR1 and CDR2: LGHDT and YNNKEL (reference sequence). V shed 4 bases, J shed 0 bases, and the junction held 3 bases outside the gene matches. CDR3 in amino acids: CASSRGTDSYEQYF. CDR3 DNA: TGTGCCAGCAGCCGTGGGACAGACTCCTACGAGCAGTACTTC.

This chain connects TRBV2 to TRBJ1-2; D is unclear. CDR3 length: 15 amino acids. The V gene lost 3 bases and the J gene lost 5 bases, with 16 bases spanning the gap. The germline V gene encodes CDR1 SNHLY and CDR2 FYNNEI. The CDR3 protein is CASSDGSAQVYGYTF. The CDR3 coding sequence is TGTGCCAGCAGTGACGGATCGGCCCAAGTTTATGGCTACACCTTC. The variable domain in full, completed from reference TRBV2 and TRBJ1-2, reads EPEVTQTPSHQVTQMGQEVILRCVPISNHLYFYWYRQILGQKVEFLVSFYNNEISEKSEIFDDQFSVERPDGSNFTLKIRSTKLEDSAMYFCASSDGSAQVYGYTFGSGTRLTVV.